A single sample is the source of the 2 T cell receptor beta chains below, sequenced in a study of human T cells and chemical hapten exposure. One entry per CDR3 protein, called by TCRdb with MiXCR from the RACE reads. The data contain 95,000 or so distinct CDR3 sequences, roughly 10% of them singletons. Indicated time point: patch test 2, 6 weeks after DPC sensitization. Treatment: therapeutic diphenylcyclopropenone sensitization with weekly scalp DPC. The sample was whole blood, taken in connection with sensitization to the hapten diphenylcyclopropenone (DPC). The receptors originated from a woman between 40 and 55 years old with alopecia areata. Some clones in this sample may be carry-over from other donors' samples.

The chain uses TRBV7-6 and TRBJ2-5; possible D gene TRBD2, 7 bases. The CDR3 consists of 15 residues. Germline CDR1 SGHVS, CDR2 FNYEAQ. Trimming pared 6 bases from V and 5 bases from J, leaving 19 bases between. The CDR3 region is CASRGGALKSETQYF. Here the CDR3 DNA reads TGTGCCAGCAGAGGGGGGGCCCTCAAATCGGAGACCCAGTACTTC.

This chain joins TRBV6-1 and TRBJ2-1; 9 nucleotides match TRBD2. With 10 bases clipped from V and 8 bases from J, the junction kept 15 bases outside the gene matches. This CDR3 spans 15 amino acids. Germline CDR1 and CDR2: MNHNS and SASEGT. CDR3 protein: CATSGGREGTDEQFF. CDR3 DNA: TGTGCCACCTCCGGGGGGCGGGAGGGTACGGATGAGCAGTTCTTC.